The source of this T cell receptor (beta chain) is a study of blood T cell repertoires in COVID-19. Overall study context: Whether acute or convalescent, the COVID-19 samples came from the United States, Italy and Spain. In each case, the material was cDNA or gDNA derived from T cells, B-cell-depleted T cells, or PBMCs.

Sequencing used immunoSEQ multiplex PCR; TCRdb keeps in-frame clones, though not all of them. There are more than 85,000 clones in the sample; about 90% occur only once, and about 5% lies in the top ten. V lost 4 bases to trimming and J lost 5 bases, with 18 bases between them. This CDR3 region has 15 residues. CDR1 and CDR2 from the germline V gene are SGHKS and YYEKEE (reference sequence). The sequenced sample was peripheral blood. This chain joins TRBV5-5 and TRBJ1-2; maybe TRBD1 (5 bases). The clonotype comes from a man between 65 and 85 years old with acute or convalescent COVID-19. For the CDR3, the DNA is TGTGCCAGCAGCATCGATCGACAGAACACATATGGCTACACCTTC. Translation: CASSIDRQNTYGYTF.